This TCR beta chain appears in the sequencing data of a study of shared T cell receptors in the human thymus. This clone was counted a single time. This CDR3 is built from 16 residues. Trimming removed 1 base at V and 3 bases at J, with 16 bases between. Germline V gives CDR1 SGHAT, CDR2 FQNNGV. Here immunoSEQ multiplex PCR was the method, and the copy in TCRdb shows in-frame clones only, minus some. The table has under 450,000 clones, around 95% seen once. The TCR was taken from a human donor. V is TRBV11-2 and J is TRBJ2-7; TRBD1 is a possible D gene (8 bases). The sample taken for sequencing was thymocytes. CDR3 nucleotides: TGTGCCAGCAGCTTAGGGGGGGGACAGGCCTTCTACGAGCAGTACTTC. Its protein is CASSLGGGQAFYEQYF.